One and the same sample provided the 27 T cell receptor beta chains below, sequenced in a study of T cell repertoires in cytomegalovirus infection. TCRdb independently ran MiXCR on the reads; one entry per CDR3 protein. The table includes 300,000 to 400,000 distinct CDR3 sequences, approximately 32% detected once. Antigens of these TCRs are unknown. The sample consisted of cultured PBMCs, taken from culture after CMV antigen stimulation. Every receptor here comes from a human donor in good health (CMV status not recorded). Some clones in this sample may be carry-over from other donors' samples.

This clonotype was picked up many times. The chain employs TRBV29-1 and TRBJ2-1; the match to TRBD2 covers 8 bases. The CDR3 length is 23 residues. The germline V gene has CDR1 SQVTM and CDR2 ANQGSEA. J lost 0 bases, V lost 1 base, and 26 bases had no gene match. The CDR3 protein is CSVEGIGTSGREVVKSSYNEQFF. The CDR3, as DNA: TGCAGCGTTGAAGGAATCGGGACCTCTGGGCGGGAGGTGGTGAAAAGCTCCTACAATGAGCAGTTCTTC.

This clonotype was counted a few times. This chain links TRBV5-1 with TRBJ1-2; D not resolved. Germline CDR1 and CDR2: SGHRS and YFSETQ. This CDR3 is 15 amino acids long. V lost 0 bases and J lost 8, with 17 bases in between. Here the CDR3 reads CASSLGSGRREGYTF. In nucleotides, the CDR3 is TGCGCCAGCAGCTTGGGCTCCGGACGGCGGGAAGGCTACACCTTC.

The genes are TRBV3-1 and TRBJ2-5; no clear D gene. CDR3 length: 13 residues. Looked up from germline, CDR1 is LGHDT and CDR2 is YNNKEL (reference sequence). V lost 0 bases to trimming and J lost 4 bases, with 6 bases between them. CDR3 sequence: CASSQERLETQYF. As DNA, the CDR3 is TGTGCCAGCAGCCAAGAACGCCTAGAGACCCAGTACTTC.

This chain uses TRBV29-1 with TRBJ1-2; 11 bases are shared with TRBD1. The CDR3 has 13 residues. Per the germline V gene, CDR1 is SQVTM and CDR2 is ANQGSEA. V lost 1 base, J lost 8 bases, and 3 bases stayed unmatched. The CDR3 spells CSVEGDRGRGYTF. The CDR3 nucleotides are TGCAGCGTTGAAGGGGACAGGGGGAGAGGCTACACCTTC.

This clonotype appeared a few times. This rearrangement joins TRBV11-2 to TRBJ1-2; D is unclear. CDR1 and CDR2 (germline): SGHAT, FQNNGV. Trimming took 3 bases from V and 6 from J, leaving 8 bases between them. There are 12 residues in the CDR3. CDR3 sequence: CASSFSWDGYTF. The CDR3 bases are TGTGCCAGCAGCTTTAGTTGGGATGGCTACACCTTC.

This clonotype was counted a few times. The CDR3 is CASSRIGHEQFF. The CDR3 bases are TGTGCCAGCAGCCGAATTGGGCATGAGCAGTTCTTC. The chain employs TRBV7-6 and TRBJ2-1; the D is unclear. Germline CDR1 is SGHVS and CDR2 is FNYEAQ. V lost 5 bases, J lost 8 bases, and 10 bases lay in between. There are 12 residues in the CDR3. The whole variable domain, remainder taken from reference TRBV7-6 and TRBJ2-1, is GAGVSQSPRYKVTKRGQDVALRCDPISGHVSLYWYRQALGQGPEFLTYFNYEAQQDKSGLPNDRFSAERPEGSISTLTIQRTEQRDSAMYRCASSRIGHEQFFGPGTRLTVL.

J is TRBJ2-5 and V is TRBV3-1, with D possibly being TRBD2 (5 bases). With 0 bases removed from V and 4 bases from J, the gap between germline ends came to 15 bases. The CDR3 contains 16 residues. Germline V gene data show CDR1 as LGHDT and CDR2 as YNNKEL (reference sequence). CDR3 nucleotide sequence: TGTGCCAGCAGCCAAGATAGGGAGCCGAAACCAGAGACCCAGTACTTC. Its protein is CASSQDREPKPETQYF.

This clonotype showed up many times. The chain employs TRBV20-1 and TRBJ1-1; no definite D call. Germline V lookup: CDR1 DFQATT, CDR2 SNEGSKA (reference sequence). The CDR3 spans 12 residues. Trimming took 3 bases from V and 3 from J, leaving 8 bases between them. This CDR3 reads CSASVGDTEAFF. CDR3 nucleotide sequence: TGCAGTGCTAGTGTCGGGGACACTGAAGCTTTCTTT.

This chain joins TRBV20-1 and TRBJ1-3; D is perhaps TRBD1 (6 bases). V dropped 5 bases and J dropped 0 bases, with 20 bases sitting between them. This CDR3 is built from 17 residues. The V gene's germline CDR1 is DFQATT and CDR2 SNEGSKA (reference sequence). The CDR3 protein is CSAQPLEGDRSGNTIYF. The CDR3 coding sequence is TGCAGTGCTCAGCCGTTGGAGGGGGACCGCTCTGGAAACACCATATATTTT.

This rearrangement joins TRBV11-2 to TRBJ1-1; TRBD1 is a possible D gene (6 bases). Germline V gene lookup returns CDR1 SGHAT and CDR2 FQNNGV. The CDR3 consists of 13 residues. Trimming removed 5 bases at V and 5 bases at J, with 12 bases between. The CDR3 reads CASSPKGDTEAFF. In nucleotides, the CDR3 is TGTGCCAGCAGCCCTAAGGGGGATACTGAAGCTTTCTTT.

The chain carries TRBV7-2 and TRBJ2-7; 13 bases are shared with TRBD2. The CDR3 has 15 amino acids. Unmatched junction bases numbered 5, after V lost 5 bases and J lost 4 bases. From germline, CDR1 is SGHTA and CDR2 FQGNSA. CDR3 sequence reads: CASSPLAGGQYEQYF. The CDR3 DNA follows: TGTGCCAGCAGCCCACTAGCGGGAGGGCAGTACGAGCAGTACTTC.

This rearrangement joins TRBV5-4 to TRBJ2-5; TRBD2 is a possible D gene (6 bases). CDR3 length equals 15 residues. In germline, CDR1 is SGHNT, CDR2 YYREEE (reference sequence). V was shortened by 2 bases and J by 2 bases, with 13 bases between the two germline ends. CDR3 nucleotides: TGTGCCAGCAGCTTTGGAGGGACTCGGCAAGAGACCCAGTACTTC. Protein product: CASSFGGTRQETQYF. Drawing the rest from reference TRBV5-4 and TRBJ2-5, the complete variable domain is ETGVTQSPTHLIKTRGQQVTLRCSSQSGHNTVSWYQQALGQGPQFIFQYYREEENGRGNFPPRFSGLQFPNYSSELNVNALELDDSALYLCASSFGGTRQETQYFGPGTRLLVL.

The rearrangement uses TRBV7-6 and TRBJ2-5, with 10 bases that match TRBD2. The CDR3 sequence is 16 residues long. The V gene's germline CDR1 is SGHVS and CDR2 FNYEAQ. The V gene end was trimmed by 1 base and the J gene end by 7 bases; junction bases not matched to a gene: 9. The CDR3 DNA is TGTGCCAGCAGCTTAGATATCTCTAGCGGGAGTGTGACCCAGTACTTC. Its protein product is CASSLDISSGSVTQYF.

This clonotype appeared a few times. The CDR3 DNA reads TGTGCCAGCAGTTACGACAGACGTAACTATGGCTACACCTTC. Amino acid sequence: CASSYDRRNYGYTF. The rearrangement joins TRBV6-2 or TRBV6-3 to TRBJ1-2; perhaps TRBD1 as D (5 bases). Trimming took 2 bases from V and 1 from J, leaving 8 bases between them. Germline V gene sequence: CDR1 MNHEY, CDR2 SVGEGT. There are 14 residues in the CDR3.

In this sample, this clonotype turned up once. The chain recombines TRBV3-1 with TRBJ1-1; D gene ambiguous. Germline V gene lookup returns CDR1 LGHDT and CDR2 YNNKEL (reference sequence). V was trimmed by 6 bases and J by 5 bases, leaving 10 bases between them. This CDR3 contains 12 residues. In DNA, the CDR3 is TGTGCCAGCAGTGTTGGTGCAACTGAAGCTTTCTTT. Translation: CASSVGATEAFF.

The V gene is TRBV5-1, the J gene TRBJ1-3, with no clear D. V was shortened by 1 base and J by 0 bases, with 8 bases between the two germline ends. Germline CDR1 is SGHRS and CDR2 is YFSETQ. The CDR3 is 15 residues long. CDR3 coding DNA: TGCGCCAGCAGCTTGACAGACCTCTCTGGAAACACCATATATTTT. Protein product: CASSLTDLSGNTIYF.

This clonotype was observed a handful of times. V usage is TRBV19 and J usage is TRBJ1-5; 8 nucleotides agree with TRBD1. The CDR3 totals 15 residues. Unmatched junction bases numbered 4, after V lost 6 bases and J lost 0 bases. The germline V gene encodes CDR1 LNHDA and CDR2 SQIVND (reference sequence). The CDR3 reads CASSRDRNSNQPQHF. The DNA of the CDR3 is TGTGCCAGTAGCCGGGACAGGAATAGCAATCAGCCCCAGCATTTT.

This clonotype has just a few counts. The chain joins TRBV20-1 to TRBJ2-7; 11 nucleotides agree with TRBD2. This CDR3 spans 15 amino acids. With 6 bases clipped from V and 2 bases from J, the junction kept 9 bases outside the gene matches. CDR1 and CDR2 (germline): DFQATT, SNEGSKA (reference sequence). The CDR3 bases are TGCAGTGCAATCTCGACTAGCGGGGCAACCTACGAGCAGTACTTC. This codes for CSAISTSGATYEQYF.

This clonotype was seen at least ten times. The rearrangement joins TRBV19 to TRBJ2-7; 7 positions agree with TRBD1. Germline values: CDR1 LNHDA, CDR2 SQIVND (reference sequence). This CDR3 region has 13 residues. With V trimmed by 9 bases and J by 0 bases, 5 bases remained unmatched. CDR3 coding DNA: TGTGCCAGCAGCCGGGACAGCTCCTACGAGCAGTACTTC. It encodes CASSRDSSYEQYF.

Here the CDR3 reads CATTDVGPTEAFF. The CDR3 DNA follows: TGTGCCACCACCGACGTCGGGCCCACTGAAGCTTTCTTT. V and J are TRBV10-3 and TRBJ1-1; D gene unclear. CDR3 length: 13 amino acids. Trimming took 10 bases from V and 4 from J, leaving 16 bases between them. Germline-derived CDR1 and CDR2 are ENHRY and SYGVKD.

This clonotype was seen more than once but under ten times. The V and J genes are TRBV6-5 and TRBJ1-2; no firm D call. Germline CDR1 reads MNHEY; CDR2 reads SVGAGI. Deletions cut 6 bases from V and 7 bases from J, with 24 bases between. There are 16 residues in the CDR3. The DNA for the CDR3 is TGTGCCAGCAGAGACGGACTCGGCCTGCTATTCTCTGGCTACACCTTC. Amino acids: CASRDGLGLLFSGYTF.

Only a few counts were recorded for this clonotype. The CDR3 here is CASSGRDGGTDTQYF. The DNA for the CDR3 is TGTGCCAGCAGCGGTCGGGACGGGGGCACAGATACGCAGTATTTT. The chain joins TRBV5-4 to TRBJ2-3; D is possibly TRBD1 or TRBD2 (5 bases each). With 4 bases removed from V and 1 base from J, the gap between germline ends came to 13 bases. Germline V gene data show CDR1 as SGHNT and CDR2 as YYREEE (reference sequence). CDR3 size: 15 residues.

In its sample, this clonotype was seen many times. V gene TRBV24-1 combines with J gene TRBJ2-7, with 7 bases lining up with TRBD1. V shed 11 bases, J shed 3 bases, and the junction held 6 bases outside the gene matches. Germline CDR1 KGHDR, CDR2 SFDVKD. CDR3 length: 12 amino acids. The CDR3 region has the DNA TGTGCCAAGGGACAGCCCCTCTACGAGCAGTACTTC. Its protein product is CAKGQPLYEQYF.

V and J are TRBV11-2 and TRBJ2-3; no reliable D call. Trimming took off 5 bases at V and 0 bases at J, with 18 bases between the two ends. Germline loops: CDR1 SGHAT, CDR2 FQNNGV. The CDR3 covers 17 residues. CDR3 protein: CASSPWTKLGSTDTQYF. In DNA, the CDR3 is TGTGCCAGCAGCCCGTGGACGAAACTCGGAAGCACAGATACGCAGTATTTT. The full variable domain, with the rest looked up from reference TRBV11-2 and TRBJ2-3, is EAGVAQSPRYKIIEKRQSVAFWCNPISGHATLYWYQQILGQGPKLLIQFQNNGVVDDSQLPKDRFSAERLKGVDSTLKIQPAKLEDSAVYLCASSPWTKLGSTDTQYFGPGTRLTVL.

Only a few counts were recorded for this clonotype. V and J are TRBV7-6 and TRBJ2-7; TRBD1 matches 10 bases. This CDR3 has 15 residues. J was trimmed by 3 bases and V by 1 base; bases with no gene match: 3. Germline loops: CDR1 SGHVS, CDR2 FNYEAQ. CDR3 sequence (DNA): TGTGCCAGCAGCTTAGGGACAGGGGGGAGCTACGAGCAGTACTTC. Its protein product is CASSLGTGGSYEQYF.

This clonotype was detected only a few times. V is TRBV7-9 and J is TRBJ2-1; 10 nucleotides match TRBD2. V lost 5 bases, J lost 9 bases, and 7 bases stayed unmatched. This CDR3 is built from 14 residues. The germline gives CDR1 SEHNR, CDR2 FQNEAQ (reference sequence). The CDR3: CASSPAGGPFEQFF. The CDR3 nucleotides are TGTGCCAGCAGCCCAGCGGGAGGGCCTTTTGAGCAGTTCTTC.

This clonotype has only a few counts. The chain couples TRBV28 to TRBJ2-7; 15 bases are a match to TRBD2. CDR3 size: 20 residues. V shed 4 bases, J shed 5 bases, and the junction held 18 bases outside the gene matches. Germline CDR1 is MDHEN and CDR2 is SYDVKM. DNA of the CDR3: TGTGCCAGCAGTTCGATTCACGGGACTAGCGGGAGGATGGCGGGGGACGAGCAGTACTTC. The encoded protein is CASSSIHGTSGRMAGDEQYF.